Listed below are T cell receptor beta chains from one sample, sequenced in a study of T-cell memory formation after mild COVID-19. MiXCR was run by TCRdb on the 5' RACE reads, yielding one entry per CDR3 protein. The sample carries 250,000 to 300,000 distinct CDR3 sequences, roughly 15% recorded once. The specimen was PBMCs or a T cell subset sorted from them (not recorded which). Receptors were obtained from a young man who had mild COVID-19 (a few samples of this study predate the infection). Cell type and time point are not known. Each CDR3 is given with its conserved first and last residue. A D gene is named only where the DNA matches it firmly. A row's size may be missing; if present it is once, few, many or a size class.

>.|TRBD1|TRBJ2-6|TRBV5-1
CASSFGQGAPLGANVLTF
TGCGCCAGCAGCTTTGGACAGGGGGCGCCCCTTGGGGCCAACGTCCTGACTTTC
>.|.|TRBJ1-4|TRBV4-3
CASSRDTTSFNEKLFF
TGCGCCAGCAGCCGCGATACGACGTCATTTAATGAAAAACTGTTTTTT
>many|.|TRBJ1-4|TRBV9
CASSVGGQENEKLFF
TGTGCCAGCAGCGTAGGAGGTCAAGAGAATGAAAAACTGTTTTTT
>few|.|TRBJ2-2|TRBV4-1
CASSHSKAGADGELFF
TGCGCCAGCAGCCACTCAAAGGCGGGGGCGGACGGGGAGCTGTTTTTT
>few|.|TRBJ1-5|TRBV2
CASSGDRREPQHF
TGTGCCAGCAGTGGCGACCGCCGCGAGCCCCAGCATTTT
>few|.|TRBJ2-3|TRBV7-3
CASSSRGDTDTQYF
TGTGCCAGCAGCTCCAGGGGCGACACAGATACGCAGTATTTT
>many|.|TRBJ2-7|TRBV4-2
CASSQAGYEQYF
TGTGCCAGCAGCCAAGCGGGATACGAGCAGTACTTC
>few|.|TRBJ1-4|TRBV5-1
CASSFGGTNEKLFF
TGCGCCAGCAGCTTTGGGGGAACTAATGAAAAACTGTTTTTT
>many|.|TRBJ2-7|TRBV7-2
CASSPPGRRVPHEQYF
TGTGCCAGCAGCCCCCCAGGGAGACGGGTCCCCCACGAGCAGTACTTC
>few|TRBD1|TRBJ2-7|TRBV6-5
CASSLTGTGGHSYEQYF
TGTGCCAGCAGCCTCACCGGGACAGGGGGCCACTCCTACGAGCAGTACTTC
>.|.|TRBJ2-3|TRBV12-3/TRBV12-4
CASSFGQTTDTQYF
TGTGCCAGCAGTTTCGGACAGACCACAGATACGCAGTATTTT
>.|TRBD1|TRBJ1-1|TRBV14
CASSQVTGATEAFF
TGTGCCAGCAGCCAAGTAACAGGGGCCACTGAAGCTTTCTTT
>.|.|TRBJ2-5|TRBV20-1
CSASRLGETQYF
TGCAGTGCTAGTCGACTTGGGGAGACCCAGTACTTC
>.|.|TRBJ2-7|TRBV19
CASSIGYEQYF
TGTGCCAGTAGTATTGGGTACGAGCAGTACTTC
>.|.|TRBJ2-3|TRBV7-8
CASSPEPSTDTQYF
TGTGCCAGCAGTCCGGAGCCGAGCACAGATACGCAGTATTTT
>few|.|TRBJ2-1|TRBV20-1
CSARGLSGENEQFF
TGCAGTGCTAGGGGGTTGAGTGGGGAGAATGAGCAGTTCTTC